Presented here are 23 T cell receptor beta chains from one specimen sequenced in a study of radiotherapy plus CTLA-4 blockade in lung cancer. Assay: immunoSEQ multiplex PCR; the TCRdb copy retains only in-frame clones and omits some. The sample carries 70,000 to 90,000 clones, about 84% recorded once. The sample consisted of peripheral blood, taken from a patient treated with radiotherapy plus ipilimumab. The receptors shown here come from a human donor with non-small cell lung cancer who had stable disease on radiotherapy plus ipilimumab.

The V and J genes are TRBV28 and TRBJ1-2; the D is unclear. Between the trimmed V and J ends, which lost 7 bases and 1 base, there was a span of 13 bases. Germline V gives CDR1 MDHEN, CDR2 SYDVKM. The CDR3 covers 14 residues. CDR3 residues: CASTQMGFNYGYTF. CDR3 DNA sequence: TGTGCCAGCACCCAAATGGGATTTAACTATGGCTACACCTTC.

The chain joins TRBV12-2 to TRBJ2-3; no DNA check was done on the table's D call, TRBD2. TRBV12-2 is classified as a pseudogene. The CDR3 length is 18 residues. The CDR3 nucleotides are TGTGCAAGTCGCCCGGAGAGGCGGGAACCTTACTTCACAGATACGCAGTATTTT. Translated: CASRPERREPYFTDTQYF.

This chain connects TRBV5-4 to TRBJ2-2; 10 bases line up with TRBD1. The CDR3 loop spans 15 amino acids. With V trimmed by 7 bases and J by 7 bases, 10 bases remained unmatched. Germline CDR1 reads SGHNT; CDR2 reads YYREEE (reference sequence). CDR3 sequence (DNA): TGTGCCAGCTCAAACCCGACAGGGGGCCTCGGGGAGCTGTTTTTT. As protein: CASSNPTGGLGELFF.

V usage is TRBV7-2 and J usage is TRBJ2-1; D is undetermined. Trimming shortened V by 1 base and J by 6 bases, and 13 bases separated the two germline ends. CDR3 length equals 15 residues. Germline assignment: CDR1 SGHTA and CDR2 FQGNSA. This CDR3 reads CASSLGLGNVNEQFF. CDR3 DNA sequence: TGTGCCAGCAGCTTAGGTCTAGGAAACGTCAATGAGCAGTTCTTC.

The chain has TRBV19 and TRBJ1-2; D gene unclear. Deletions cut 7 bases from V and 4 bases from J, with 13 bases between. The length of the CDR3 is 13 residues. Germline V gene lookup returns CDR1 LNHDA and CDR2 SQIVND (reference sequence). The CDR3: CASTLDELYGYTF. Here the CDR3 DNA reads TGTGCCAGTACTTTGGACGAGCTCTATGGCTACACCTTC.

The CDR3 sequence: CASSLLRPPESGYTF. In nucleotides, the CDR3 is TGTGCCAGCAGCCTTTTACGGCCTCCCGAAAGTGGCTACACCTTC. The chain couples TRBV28 to TRBJ1-2; D ambiguous. Trimming took 6 bases from V and 7 from J, leaving 21 bases between them. CDR1 is MDHEN and CDR2 is SYDVKM in the germline V gene. The CDR3 loop spans 15 amino acids.

The J gene is TRBJ1-5, the V gene TRBV10-2; the match to TRBD1 covers 8 bases. CDR3 length: 14 residues. Germline loops: CDR1 WSHSY, CDR2 SAAADI. V lost 6 bases and J lost 6; bases outside the gene matches: 7. The DNA for the CDR3 is TGCGCCAGCAGACCGGGACAGGTTAGTCAGCCCCAGCATTTT. It specifies CASRPGQVSQPQHF.

The chain joins TRBV27 to TRBJ2-1, with a possible D match to TRBD1 (8 bases). Germline CDR1 reads MNHEY; CDR2 reads SMNVEV (reference sequence). The V end lost 2 bases, the J end lost 7 bases, and 12 bases lay between the germline ends. The CDR3 consists of 14 residues. CDR3 residues: CASSLVQGGNEQFF. In nucleotides, the CDR3 is TGTGCCAGCAGTTTAGTACAGGGGGGGAATGAGCAGTTCTTC.

The rearrangement links TRBV29-1 to TRBJ1-1, with no clear D. The V end lost 2 bases, the J end lost 3 bases, and 4 bases lay between the germline ends. Germline lookup yields CDR1 SQVTM and CDR2 ANQGSEA. There are 11 residues in the CDR3. The CDR3 loop reads CSVEHHTEAFF. CDR3 coding DNA: TGCAGCGTTGAACACCACACTGAAGCTTTCTTT.

The chain links TRBV18 to TRBJ1-2, with D possibly matching TRBD1 (5 bases). The CDR3 consists of 13 residues. Trimming stripped 4 bases from V and 3 bases from J, with 9 bases between. The germline CDR1 and CDR2 sequences are KGHSH and LQKENI. CDR3 in amino acids: CASSLTEHYGYTF. The CDR3 DNA reads TGTGCCAGCTCACTGACAGAGCACTATGGCTACACCTTC.

V is TRBV30 and J is TRBJ2-7, with a tentative D call TRBD1 (6 bases). Trimming pared 2 bases from V and 0 bases from J, leaving 20 bases between. Germline CDR1 GTSNPN, CDR2 SVGIG (reference sequence). CDR3 size: 17 residues. The CDR3, as DNA: TGTGCCTGGAGTACCCTAGGGACAACCCCCAACTCCTACGAGCAGTACTTC. Its protein product is CAWSTLGTTPNSYEQYF.

The count of this clone is one. The chain couples TRBV19 to TRBJ1-1; D gene unclear. This CDR3 has 14 residues. CDR1 is LNHDA and CDR2 is SQIVND in the germline V gene (reference sequence). With 5 bases removed from V and 0 bases from J, the gap between germline ends came to 10 bases. In DNA form, the CDR3 reads TGTGCCAGTAGTCGCATAGCCCTGAACACTGAAGCTTTCTTT. This translates into CASSRIALNTEAFF.

The chain combines TRBV7-2 with TRBJ2-3; no firm D call. The CDR3 consists of 15 residues. With 5 bases removed from V and 0 bases from J, the gap between germline ends came to 12 bases. Germline assignment: CDR1 SGHTA and CDR2 FQGNSA. CDR3 region: CASSLSRSSTDTQYF. The CDR3 nucleotides are TGTGCCAGCAGCCTGTCTAGGAGTAGCACAGATACGCAGTATTTT.

The chain uses TRBV6-1 and TRBJ1-4, with D possibly matching TRBD1 (5 bases). The CDR3 covers 14 residues. The V end lost 5 bases, the J end lost 5 bases, and 12 bases lay between the germline ends. Germline values: CDR1 MNHNS, CDR2 SASEGT. The CDR3 DNA is TGTGCCAGCAGTTATCAGGGCCTAAATGAAAAACTGTTTTTT. Encoded protein: CASSYQGLNEKLFF.

V is TRBV14 and J is TRBJ2-1; TRBD2 aligns across 9 bases. Germline V gene lookup returns CDR1 SGHDN and CDR2 FVKESK. Losses at the gene ends were 5 bases for V and 6 bases for J; bases not matched to a gene: 8. CDR3 length equals 15 residues. The CDR3 region has the DNA TGTGCCAGCAGCGCCGGGACTAGCAGTCGCAATGAGCAGTTCTTC. Translated: CASSAGTSSRNEQFF.

The chain recombines TRBV2 with TRBJ1-6, with TRBD1 as a possible D gene (5 bases). Germline V CDR1 and CDR2: SNHLY, FYNNEI. This CDR3 has 14 residues. The ends were cut back, 6 bases at V and 10 bases at J, with 16 bases in the middle. The CDR3: CASRGRQMYSPLHF. CDR3 nucleotides: TGTGCCAGCAGAGGGAGACAGATGTACTCACCCCTCCACTTT.

V gene TRBV5-1 combines with J gene TRBJ2-7; D is ambiguous. The germline V and J ends were trimmed by 2 bases and 5 bases, with 8 bases remaining between them. Germline V gene data show CDR1 as SGHRS and CDR2 as YFSETQ. The CDR3 consists of 12 residues. As DNA, the CDR3 is TGCGCCAGCAGCTTCGAAGGTCACGAGCAGTACTTC. Amino acids: CASSFEGHEQYF.

This chain uses TRBV15 with TRBJ1-1; 10 bases fit TRBD1. Germline V gene data show CDR1 as LNHNV and CDR2 as YYDKDF (reference sequence). The CDR3 is 16 residues long. Losses at the gene ends were 5 bases for V and 0 bases for J; bases not matched to a gene: 6. The CDR3 bases are TGTGCCACCAGCCGCGGACAGGGGGGGATGAACACTGAAGCTTTCTTT. Encoded protein: CATSRGQGGMNTEAFF.

This chain links TRBV5-1 with TRBJ1-3; D is perhaps TRBD1 (5 bases). Germline loops: CDR1 SGHRS, CDR2 YFSETQ. The ends were cut back, 0 bases at V and 2 bases at J, with 9 bases in the middle. The CDR3 extends over 15 amino acids. The CDR3 DNA reads TGCGCCAGCAGCTTGGAAGGGGTAACTGGAAACACCATATATTTT. Translation gives CASSLEGVTGNTIYF.

This chain connects TRBV2 to TRBJ1-6; 7 bases match TRBD1. The CDR3 has 15 amino acids. The V segment lost 6 bases and the J segment 2 bases; nucleotides outside the gene matches: 4. Germline V CDR1 and CDR2: SNHLY, FYNNEI. DNA for the CDR3: TGTGCCAGCAGAGTAGGACAGGCCTATAATTCACCCCTCCACTTT. As protein: CASRVGQAYNSPLHF.

The chain couples TRBV6-5 to TRBJ1-6, with D possibly being TRBD1 (6 bases). This CDR3 comprises 14 residues. Germline-derived CDR1 and CDR2 are MNHEY and SVGAGI. V was trimmed by 8 bases and J by 7 bases, leaving 15 bases between them. The DNA of the CDR3 is TGTGCCAGCGCTGCGGGGACAAGGAATTCACCCCTCCACTTT. This codes for CASAAGTRNSPLHF.

The rearrangement joins TRBV29-1 to TRBJ2-5; no clear D. The length of the CDR3 is 12 residues. Germline CDR1 reads SQVTM; CDR2 reads ANQGSEA. V lost 6 bases, J lost 1 base, and 9 bases lay in between. The CDR3 spells CSVARFQETQYF. The CDR3 DNA is TGCAGCGTGGCCCGCTTCCAAGAGACCCAGTACTTC. The complete variable domain, with remaining parts taken from reference TRBV29-1 and TRBJ2-5, reads SAVISQKPSRDICQRGTSLTIQCQVDSQVTMMFWYRQQPGQSLTLIATANQGSEATYESGFVIDKFPISRPNLTFSTLTVSNMSPEDSSIYLCSVARFQETQYFGPGTRLLVL.

The chain is built from TRBV19 and TRBJ2-7, with D possibly being TRBD1 (5 bases). V lost 3 bases, J lost 2 bases, and 17 bases lay in between. This CDR3 has 16 residues. Germline CDR1 and CDR2: LNHDA and SQIVND (reference sequence). CDR3 residues: CASSMWGGSNPYEQYF. The CDR3 DNA follows: TGTGCCAGTAGTATGTGGGGCGGATCGAATCCCTACGAGCAGTACTTC.